These T cell receptor beta chains were read from a single sample in a study of T cells expressing NK-cell markers. TCRdb re-called the 5' RACE reads, yielding one record per CDR3 amino acid sequence without DNA. In total, the table holds 450,000 to 600,000 distinct CDR3 sequences. The sequenced sample was blood T cells: a sorted CD56 or NKG2C T cell subset, CD4+ or CD8+ T cells, or bulk PBMC T cells (not recorded which). The receptors were sampled from a young man in good health. Each CDR3 is given with its conserved first and last residue.

v_gene: TRBV6-5
j_gene: TRBJ2-5
CDR3aa: CASSSTGPRAQYF

v_gene: TRBV7-9
j_gene: TRBJ2-1
CDR3aa: CASSLPSYNEQFF

v_gene: TRBV12-3/TRBV12-4
j_gene: TRBJ1-6
CDR3aa: CASSLVGEHSPLHF

v_gene: TRBV7-8
j_gene: TRBJ2-3
CDR3aa: CASSLAYLGGGRNIDTQYF

v_gene: TRBV6-5
j_gene: TRBJ1-1
CDR3aa: CASSFRQDKNTEAFF

v_gene: TRBV6-2/TRBV6-3
j_gene: TRBJ1-2
CDR3aa: CASSPRTGSFYGYTF

v_gene: TRBV5-6
j_gene: TRBJ2-1
CDR3aa: CASSAPLAGLANEQFF

v_gene: TRBV20-1
j_gene: TRBJ2-3
CDR3aa: CSAIDRDRVILDTQYF

v_gene: TRBV7-2
j_gene: TRBJ2-7
CDR3aa: CASSGRTSGRPSYEQYF

v_gene: TRBV18
j_gene: TRBJ1-5
CDR3aa: CASSPRAPTRARGEQPQHF

v_gene: TRBV7-9
j_gene: TRBJ2-1
CDR3aa: CATHRVGEQFF

v_gene: TRBV20-1
j_gene: TRBJ2-4
CDR3aa: CSAMGGLTAKNIQYF

v_gene: TRBV24-1
j_gene: TRBJ1-2
CDR3aa: CATSGGSGYTF

v_gene: TRBV7-8
j_gene: TRBJ2-7
CDR3aa: CASSLARRRPSYEQYF

v_gene: TRBV6-1
j_gene: TRBJ2-1
CDR3aa: CASTPGTGYYNEQFF

v_gene: TRBV29-1
j_gene: TRBJ2-1
CDR3aa: CSVEDQGLAGGWEQFF

v_gene: TRBV7-3
j_gene: TRBJ2-1
CDR3aa: CASSSDKNEQFF

v_gene: TRBV5-1
j_gene: TRBJ2-1
CDR3aa: CASSWAEGLADINEQFF

v_gene: TRBV6-2/TRBV6-3
j_gene: TRBJ2-6
CDR3aa: CASRTGQAGANVLTF

v_gene: TRBV10-3
j_gene: TRBJ2-6
CDR3aa: CAIAKTASSGANVLTF

v_gene: TRBV7-2
j_gene: TRBJ2-3
CDR3aa: CASSLGGPGAFTDTQYF

v_gene: TRBV7-2
j_gene: TRBJ1-6
CDR3aa: CASSRGIRADNSPLHF

v_gene: TRBV20-1
j_gene: TRBJ2-5
CDR3aa: CSARVGLADLEGETQYF

v_gene: TRBV20-1
j_gene: TRBJ2-3
CDR3aa: CSAATSDTDTQYF